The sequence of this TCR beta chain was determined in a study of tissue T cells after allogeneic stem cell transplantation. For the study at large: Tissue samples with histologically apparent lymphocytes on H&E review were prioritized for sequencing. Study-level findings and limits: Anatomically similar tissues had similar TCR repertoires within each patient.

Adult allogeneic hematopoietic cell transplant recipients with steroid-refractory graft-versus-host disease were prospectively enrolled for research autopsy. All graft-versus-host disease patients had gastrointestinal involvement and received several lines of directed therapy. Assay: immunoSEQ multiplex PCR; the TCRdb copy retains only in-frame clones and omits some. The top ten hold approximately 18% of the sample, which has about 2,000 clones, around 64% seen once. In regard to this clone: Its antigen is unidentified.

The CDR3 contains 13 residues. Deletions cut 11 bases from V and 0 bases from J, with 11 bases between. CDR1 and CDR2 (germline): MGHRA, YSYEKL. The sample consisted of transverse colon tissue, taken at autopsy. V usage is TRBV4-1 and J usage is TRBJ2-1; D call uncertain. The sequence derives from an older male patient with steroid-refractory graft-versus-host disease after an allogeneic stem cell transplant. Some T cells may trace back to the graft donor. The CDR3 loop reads CASAFSSYNEQFF. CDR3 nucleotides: TGCGCCTCCGCCTTTTCCTCCTACAATGAGCAGTTCTTC.